This T cell receptor (beta chain) was obtained from a study of T cells after yellow fever vaccination. In the study overall: It was SMART-Seq v4 Ultra Low Input that prepared the fractions with low cell numbers.

Study conclusions and caveats: Overall, a small share of clonotypes was seen in both CD4 and CD8 compartments. At 95% to 98% for CD4 and 75% to 90% for CD8, most primary-vaccination clones showed up again after the booster.

They built TCR cDNA with 5'RACE template switching, a step that put in a universal primer site and UMIs. TCRdb fed the 5' RACE reads into MiXCR, producing one record per CDR3 protein. The repertoire includes about 340,000 distinct CDR3 sequences, about 8.7% of them detected once, and about 20% sits in the top ten. This clonotype was seen more than once but under ten times. Its antigen is as yet unknown. The specimen was PBMCs, collected on the day of the first yellow fever vaccination. This receptor was taken from a young man who received the YFV17D yellow fever vaccine.

The CDR3 region has the DNA TGTGCCAGCAGTAAGTTCCGGGACAGCCCTATATCAAGCAATCAGCCCCAGCATTTT. Its protein product is CASSKFRDSPISSNQPQHF. J is TRBJ1-5 and V is TRBV6-1; 7 positions match TRBD1. V was pared by 5 bases and J by 1 base, with 17 bases of the junction left unmatched. This CDR3 comprises 19 residues. The germline V gene encodes CDR1 MNHNS and CDR2 SASEGT.